Given below is one T cell receptor (beta chain) in context. Its target is unknown. Ipilimumab-mediated CTLA-4 blockade plus focal radiation was given to patients having chemo-refractory metastatic non-small-cell lung cancer. The repertoire was sequenced with immunoSEQ multiplex PCR; TCRdb's copy has only in-frame clones and lacks some. The data hold about 73,000 clones, with around 87% observed a single time. V lost 1 base to trimming and J lost 2 bases; unmatched junction nucleotides: 4. CDR1 KGHSH and CDR2 LQKENI come from the germline V gene. The CDR3 contains 16 residues. The sample belongs to a study of radiotherapy plus CTLA-4 blockade in lung cancer. Study as a whole: Objective responses were documented in around a sixth of patients, with disease control in roughly 34%.

Study results and caveats: Blood saw expansion of tumor-derived TCR clones after radiotherapy plus ipilimumab. In blood, early T cell clone dynamics reportedly predicted response best, together with interferon-beta.

The sample in question was peripheral blood, obtained from a patient treated with radiotherapy plus ipilimumab. This TCR derives from a human donor with non-small cell lung cancer that progressed on radiotherapy plus ipilimumab. V and J are TRBV18 and TRBJ2-1; 8 bases align to TRBD2. As DNA, the CDR3 is TGTGCCAGCTCACCACTCCCGGGAGGGCCCTACAATGAGCAGTTCTTC. Translating it yields CASSPLPGGPYNEQFF.